This T cell receptor beta chain was recorded in a study of early T cells in non-severe SARS-CoV-2 infection. The overall study: RNA in bulk from unsorted whole blood was sequenced, and chains were unpaired. Study results and caveats: Matching with VDJdb favored anti-spike CD8 responses (missing private and CD4 specificities).

The V end was cut by 2 bases, the J end by 0 bases, with 12 bases between. The CDR3 loop spans 16 amino acids. The germline gives CDR1 LGHDT, CDR2 YNNKEL (reference sequence). Individual cDNA molecules were tagged with unique molecular identifiers, the study reported. MiXCR, run by TCRdb on the 5' RACE reads, gives a single entry per CDR3 protein. The sample includes 20,000 to 25,000 distinct CDR3 sequences, about 4% seen only once; the top ten take around 1.6%. Ten or more counts support this clonotype. Its target is not known. The TCR sequence derives from an adult who was a healthcare worker with PCR-confirmed SARS-CoV-2 infection or an uninfected control (not recorded which). V gene TRBV3-1 combines with J gene TRBJ2-3; possibly TRBD1 or TRBD2 for D (5 bases each). Sequenced input: whole blood. The CDR3 sequence: CASSQYMGVSTDTQYF. CDR3 in DNA: TGTGCCAGCAGCCAATACATGGGGGTTAGCACAGATACGCAGTATTTT.